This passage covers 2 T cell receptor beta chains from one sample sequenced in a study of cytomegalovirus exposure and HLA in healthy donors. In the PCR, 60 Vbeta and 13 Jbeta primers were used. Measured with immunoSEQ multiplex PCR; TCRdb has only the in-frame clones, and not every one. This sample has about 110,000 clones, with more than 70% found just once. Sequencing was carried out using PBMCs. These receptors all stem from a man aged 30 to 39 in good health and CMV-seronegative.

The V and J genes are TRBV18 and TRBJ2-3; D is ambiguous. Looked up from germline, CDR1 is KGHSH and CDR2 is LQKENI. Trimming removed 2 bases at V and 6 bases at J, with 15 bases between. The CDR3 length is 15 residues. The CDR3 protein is CASSPILASRDTQYF. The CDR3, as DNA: TGTGCCAGCTCACCAATTCTTGCCTCGAGGGATACGCAGTATTTT.

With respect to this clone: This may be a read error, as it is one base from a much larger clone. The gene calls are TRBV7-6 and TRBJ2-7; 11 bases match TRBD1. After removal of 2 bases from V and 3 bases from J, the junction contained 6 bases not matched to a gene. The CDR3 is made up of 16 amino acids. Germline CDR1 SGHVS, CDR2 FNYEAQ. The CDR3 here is CASSLFSGTGGYEQYF. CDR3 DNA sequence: TGTGCCAGCAGCTTATTTTCCGGGACAGGGGGCTACGAGCAGTACTTC.